These T cell receptor beta chains were read from a single sample in a study of blood T cell repertoires in COVID-19. Generated by immunoSEQ multiplex PCR, the TCRdb table keeps only in-frame clones and is missing some. The table has roughly 150,000 clones, approximately 90% seen once; the top ten hold more than 2%. Sequenced material: peripheral blood. The receptors here all came from a woman between 65 and 79 years old with acute or convalescent COVID-19. Both conserved end residues are part of each CDR3. The D gene is left open where the match is weak. The listing skips clone size in some rows; elsewhere it reads once, few, many or a size class.

d_call: -; j_call: TRBJ1-2; v_call: TRBV7-2; clone_size: -; cdr3_aa: CASSLAEGRLGYTF; cdr3_nt: TGTGCCAGCAGCTTAGCGGAGGGGCGCCTTGGCTACACCTTC
d_call: TRBD1; j_call: TRBJ1-2; v_call: TRBV2; clone_size: -; cdr3_aa: CASSRQGGNYGYTF; cdr3_nt: TGTGCCAGCAGCCGACAGGGGGGGAACTATGGCTACACCTTC
d_call: TRBD1; j_call: TRBJ2-2; v_call: TRBV4-3; clone_size: once; cdr3_aa: CASSPNTGTGLTGELFF; cdr3_nt: TGCGCCAGCAGCCCAAACACCGGGACAGGGCTCACCGGGGAGCTGTTTTTT
d_call: -; j_call: TRBJ2-5; v_call: TRBV10-2; clone_size: -; cdr3_aa: CASSSGQPGAQYF; cdr3_nt: TGCGCCAGCAGCTCCGGACAGCCAGGGGCCCAGTACTTC
d_call: -; j_call: TRBJ2-1; v_call: TRBV9; clone_size: -; cdr3_aa: CASSVGRSSYNEQFF; cdr3_nt: TGTGCCAGCAGCGTAGGGCGGAGCTCCTACAATGAGCAGTTCTTC
d_call: -; j_call: TRBJ1-2; v_call: TRBV6-5; clone_size: -; cdr3_aa: CASSSQGYGYTF; cdr3_nt: TGTGCCAGCAGTTCCCAGGGGTATGGCTACACCTTC
d_call: -; j_call: TRBJ1-6; v_call: TRBV5-1; clone_size: -; cdr3_aa: CASCSGANSPLHF; cdr3_nt: TGCGCCAGCTGTAGCGGGGCAAATTCACCCCTCCACTTT
d_call: TRBD2; j_call: TRBJ2-1; v_call: TRBV19; clone_size: -; cdr3_aa: CASSPRSGGPRTNEQFF; cdr3_nt: TGTGCCAGTAGTCCCCGTAGCGGGGGGCCTCGCACCAATGAGCAGTTCTTC
d_call: -; j_call: TRBJ2-6; v_call: TRBV6-6; clone_size: -; cdr3_aa: CASTSGGANVLTF; cdr3_nt: TGTGCCAGCACTTCGGGGGGGGCCAACGTCCTGACTTTC
d_call: TRBD2; j_call: TRBJ2-1; v_call: TRBV6-4; clone_size: -; cdr3_aa: CASSSGTRSSAGEQFF; cdr3_nt: TGTGCCAGCAGCTCCGGGACTAGGTCATCGGCGGGTGAGCAGTTCTTC
d_call: TRBD2; j_call: TRBJ2-5; v_call: TRBV29-1; clone_size: -; cdr3_aa: CSVELAGGQETQYF; cdr3_nt: TGCAGCGTTGAACTAGCGGGGGGTCAAGAGACCCAGTACTTC
d_call: TRBD1; j_call: TRBJ1-6; v_call: TRBV5-5; clone_size: -; cdr3_aa: CASSPPPGTGGPSPLHF; cdr3_nt: TGTGCCAGCAGCCCACCGCCCGGGACAGGGGGGCCCTCACCCCTCCACTTT
d_call: TRBD1; j_call: TRBJ1-2; v_call: TRBV6-5; clone_size: -; cdr3_aa: CASSYSDRGAYGYTF; cdr3_nt: TGTGCCAGCAGTTACTCCGACAGGGGGGCCTATGGCTACACCTTC
d_call: TRBD1; j_call: TRBJ1-2; v_call: TRBV30; clone_size: -; cdr3_aa: CAWSLDTTGSRGYTF; cdr3_nt: TGTGCCTGGAGTCTAGATACGACAGGGAGTCGTGGCTACACCTTC
d_call: TRBD1; j_call: TRBJ2-1; v_call: TRBV18; clone_size: once; cdr3_aa: CASSNLDRGSDEQFF; cdr3_nt: TGTGCCAGCTCAAATCTTGACAGGGGAAGCGATGAGCAGTTCTTC
d_call: -; j_call: TRBJ1-5; v_call: TRBV1; clone_size: -; cdr3_aa: CTSSPPGQGYSNQPQHF; cdr3_nt: TGCACCAGCAGCCCCCCGGGACAGGGGTACAGCAATCAGCCCCAGCATTTT
d_call: -; j_call: TRBJ1-1; v_call: TRBV5-6; clone_size: -; cdr3_aa: CASSFFGGTEAFF; cdr3_nt: TGTGCCAGCAGCTTCTTCGGGGGGACTGAAGCTTTCTTT
d_call: -; j_call: TRBJ1-6; v_call: TRBV3-1/TRBV3-2; clone_size: -; cdr3_aa: CASSTGYSYNSPLHF; cdr3_nt: TGTGCCAGCAGCACAGGTTACTCCTATAATTCACCCCTCCACTTT
d_call: TRBD1; j_call: TRBJ1-2; v_call: TRBV3-1/TRBV3-2; clone_size: -; cdr3_aa: CASSPLPTGRNYGYTF; cdr3_nt: TGTGCCAGCAGCCCCTTACCGACAGGGAGAAACTATGGCTACACCTTC
d_call: -; j_call: TRBJ2-7; v_call: TRBV11-2; clone_size: once; cdr3_aa: CASSFSGGYEQYF; cdr3_nt: TGTGCCAGCAGCTTCTCTGGCGGCTACGAGCAGTACTTC
d_call: -; j_call: TRBJ1-2; v_call: TRBV4-2; clone_size: few; cdr3_aa: CASSPPRGSPNYGYTF; cdr3_nt: TGTGCCAGCAGCCCCCCCAGGGGAAGTCCTAACTATGGCTACACCTTC
d_call: -; j_call: TRBJ1-6; v_call: TRBV27; clone_size: -; cdr3_aa: CASSSTLADFNSPLHF; cdr3_nt: TGTGCCAGCAGTTCGACACTGGCAGATTTTAATTCACCCCTCCACTTT
d_call: -; j_call: TRBJ2-5; v_call: TRBV15; clone_size: -; cdr3_aa: CATSRDLGRETQYF; cdr3_nt: TGTGCCACCAGCAGAGATTTAGGGAGGGAGACCCAGTACTTC